A selection of T cell receptor beta chains follows, all from one sample in a study of CD8+CD57+ T cells in acquired aplastic anemia. TCRdb reprocessed the reads via MiXCR and lists one record per CDR3 protein. The sample records around 180,000 distinct CDR3 sequences, roughly half being singletons. The sample was sorted CD4+, CD8+, or CD8+CD57+ T cells (not recorded which) from PBMCs. The receptors were gathered from a human donor with aplastic anemia. Both conserved end residues are trimmed from each CDR3. Each record gives: CDR3 length, clone size, J gene, V gene, D gene, CDR3 protein. The D gene is left open where the match is weak. Not every row has a clone size; where given, it reads once, few, many or a size class.

10 | . | TRBJ2-2 | TRBV9 | . | ASSVVGGELF
14 | many | TRBJ2-1 | TRBV5-4 | . | ASSLDPPRTYNEQF
13 | many | TRBJ1-3 | TRBV29-1 | TRBD1 | SVAPGTGQGNTIY
12 | many | TRBJ1-2 | TRBV20-1 | TRBD1 | SAAGTGSNYGYT
13 | . | TRBJ1-2 | TRBV6-5 | . | ASSYSPGIGYGHT
12 | . | TRBJ2-1 | TRBV10-3 | TRBD1 | AIRPGQGTDTQF
14 | many | TRBJ2-2 | TRBV5-1 | . | ASSHDRLANTGELF
12 | . | TRBJ1-6 | TRBV28 | . | ASRRDTNNSPLH
13 | once | TRBJ2-7 | TRBV7-9 | . | ASSPFLASSYEQY
12 | . | TRBJ1-1 | TRBV28 | . | ASSLTGSGTEAF
12 | . | TRBJ1-1 | TRBV15 | . | ATSRDIGNTEAF
15 | . | TRBJ1-5 | TRBV12-3/TRBV12-4 | . | ASSWMTAVLVNQPQH
11 | . | TRBJ2-4 | TRBV20-1 | . | SVTALAKNIQY
16 | many | TRBJ2-1 | TRBV20-1 | TRBD2 | SARGGGSGSSSYNEQF
19 | . | TRBJ2-7 | TRBV13 | . | ASSGQGAVLAGGPRSYEQY
11 | . | TRBJ2-1 | TRBV29-1 | . | SVARRGNNEQF
13 | . | TRBJ1-1 | TRBV4-3 | . | ASSQDQRAGTEAF
12 | . | TRBJ1-2 | TRBV20-1 | TRBD1 | SARAGQGRDGYT
11 | . | TRBJ2-7 | TRBV2 | . | ASRAIDSYEQY
12 | . | TRBJ2-5 | TRBV20-1 | TRBD2 | SASTSGGRETQY
12 | many | TRBJ2-3 | TRBV25-1 | . | ASSGLYGTDTQY
11 | . | TRBJ1-5 | TRBV19 | TRBD1 | ASSGQGGQPQH
14 | many | TRBJ2-1 | TRBV10-3 | TRBD2 | AISGSSGGAYNEQF
10 | . | TRBJ1-2 | TRBV9 | . | ASSAPVGGYT
15 | once | TRBJ2-1 | TRBV24-1 | TRBD2 | ATSGSEAGRSYNEQF
11 | many | TRBJ1-3 | TRBV6-1 | TRBD1 | ASSLMGQDLLY
15 | once | TRBJ2-6 | TRBV24-1 | . | ATSDGGGGSGANVLT
13 | . | TRBJ2-3 | TRBV11-2 | TRBD2 | ASSLTSGSTDTQY
14 | . | TRBJ2-1 | TRBV5-1 | . | ASSLTAGASYNEQF